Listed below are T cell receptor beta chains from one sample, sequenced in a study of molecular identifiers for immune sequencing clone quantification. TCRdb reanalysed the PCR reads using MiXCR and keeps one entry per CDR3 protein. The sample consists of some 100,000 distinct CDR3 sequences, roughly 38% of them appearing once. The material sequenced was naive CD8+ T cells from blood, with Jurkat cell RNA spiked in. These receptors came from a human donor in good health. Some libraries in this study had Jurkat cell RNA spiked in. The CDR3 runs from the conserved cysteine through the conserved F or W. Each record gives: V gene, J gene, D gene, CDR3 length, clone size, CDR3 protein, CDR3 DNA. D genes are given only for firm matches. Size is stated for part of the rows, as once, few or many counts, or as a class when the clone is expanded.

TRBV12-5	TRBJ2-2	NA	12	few	CASGQGVGELFF	TGTGCTAGTGGCCAAGGGGTCGGGGAGCTGTTTTTT
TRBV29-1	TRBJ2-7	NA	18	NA	CSVVGSQIEGVKPYEQYF	TGCAGCGTTGTGGGATCTCAAATCGAGGGAGTAAAGCCCTACGAGCAGTACTTC
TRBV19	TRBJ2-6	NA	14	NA	CASKGDSGANVLTF	TGTGCCAGTAAAGGGGACTCTGGGGCCAACGTCCTGACTTTC
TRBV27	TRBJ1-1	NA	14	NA	CASSSLGGKGEAFF	TGTGCCAGCAGTTCCCTGGGGGGCAAGGGTGAAGCTTTCTTT
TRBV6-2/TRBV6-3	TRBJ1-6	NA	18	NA	CASSYPLTARMGNSPLHF	TGTGCCAGCAGTTACCCCCTTACCGCCAGGATGGGTAATTCACCCCTCCACTTT
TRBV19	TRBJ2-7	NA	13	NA	CASSIQIASEQYF	TGTGCCAGTAGTATCCAGATTGCCTCCGAGCAGTACTTC
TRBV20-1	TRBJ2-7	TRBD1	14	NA	CSATDRGSYYEQYF	TGCAGTGCAACCGACAGGGGGTCCTACTACGAGCAGTACTTC
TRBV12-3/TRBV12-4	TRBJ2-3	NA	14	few	CASSLGLITDTQYF	TGTGCCAGCAGTTTGGGCCTAATCACAGATACGCAGTATTTT
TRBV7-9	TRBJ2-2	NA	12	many	CASSPNIGELFF	TGTGCCAGCAGCCCCAACATCGGGGAGCTGTTTTTT
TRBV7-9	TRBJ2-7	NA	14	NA	CASSGQFQGYEQYF	TGTGCCAGCAGCGGTCAATTCCAAGGCTACGAGCAGTACTTC
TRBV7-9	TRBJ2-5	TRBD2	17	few	CASNSPSGGLFQETQYF	TGTGCCAGCAACTCCCCCTCGGGAGGGTTATTCCAAGAGACCCAGTACTTC
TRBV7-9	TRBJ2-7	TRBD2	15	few	CASSSGLAGTFEQYF	TGTGCCAGCAGCTCCGGACTAGCGGGAACCTTCGAGCAGTACTTC
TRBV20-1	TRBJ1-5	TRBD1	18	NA	CSAIPGDSVQVPHQPRHF	TGCAGTGCCATCCCGGGGGACAGTGTCCAAGTTCCCCATCAGCCCAGGCATTTT
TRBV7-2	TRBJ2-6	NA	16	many	CASSSPEESGANVLTF	TGTGCCAGCAGCTCTCCCGAGGAATCTGGGGCCAACGTCCTGACTTTC
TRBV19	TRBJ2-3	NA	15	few	CASSIYGASTDTQYF	TGTGCCAGTAGTATATACGGGGCGAGCACAGATACGCAGTATTTT
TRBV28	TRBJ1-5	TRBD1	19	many	CASSYPGTGGLYSNQPQHF	TGTGCCAGCAGTTATCCCGGGACAGGAGGCCTCTATAGCAATCAGCCCCAGCATTTT
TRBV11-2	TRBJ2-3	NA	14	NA	CASSHAGGTDTQYF	TGTGCCAGCAGCCACGCCGGAGGGACAGATACGCAGTATTTT
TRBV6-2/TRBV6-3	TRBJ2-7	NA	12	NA	CASSYSIYEQYF	TGTGCCAGCAGTTACTCGATATACGAGCAGTACTTC
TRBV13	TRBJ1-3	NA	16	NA	CASSPGVRGLGNTIYF	TGTGCCAGCAGCCCCGGTGTACGGGGCCTCGGAAACACCATATATTTT
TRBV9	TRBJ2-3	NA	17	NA	CASSGDPWDRAPDTQYF	TGTGCCAGCAGCGGAGACCCCTGGGACCGTGCCCCAGATACGCAGTATTTT
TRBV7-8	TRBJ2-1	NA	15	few	CASSFSIVFGDEQFF	TGTGCCAGCAGCTTTTCCATCGTTTTTGGCGATGAGCAGTTCTTC
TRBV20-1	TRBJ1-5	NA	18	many	CSARDRSPRPLLDQPQHF	TGCAGTGCTAGAGACCGCTCGCCAAGACCGCTCCTTGATCAGCCCCAGCATTTT
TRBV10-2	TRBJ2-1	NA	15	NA	CASSERTPSYNEQFF	TGCGCCAGCAGTGAAAGGACTCCCTCCTACAATGAGCAGTTCTTC
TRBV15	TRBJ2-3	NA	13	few	CATSTGFVSTQYF	TGTGCCACCAGCACCGGCTTTGTGAGTACGCAGTATTTT
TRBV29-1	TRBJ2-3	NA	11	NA	CSVEDSPVRNF	TGCAGCGTTGAGGACAGCCCGGTGCGGAATTTT
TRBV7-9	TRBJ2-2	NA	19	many	CASSLPHLGRRQYTGELFF	TGTGCCAGCAGCTTGCCACACCTAGGCAGGCGGCAGTACACCGGGGAGCTGTTTTTT
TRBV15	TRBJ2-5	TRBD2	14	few	CATRPLADEETQYF	TGTGCCACCAGGCCACTAGCGGATGAAGAGACCCAGTACTTC
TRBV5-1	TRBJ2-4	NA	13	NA	CASSSLQENIQYF	TGCGCCAGCAGCAGCTTACAGGAAAACATTCAGTACTTC
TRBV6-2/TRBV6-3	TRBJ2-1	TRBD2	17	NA	CASSLGLAGNSYNEQFF	TGTGCCAGCAGTCTAGGACTAGCGGGCAACTCCTACAATGAGCAGTTCTTC
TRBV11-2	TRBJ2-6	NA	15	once	CASSLLDSGATDLTF	TGTGCCAGCAGCTTATTGGACTCTGGGGCCACCGACCTGACTTTC
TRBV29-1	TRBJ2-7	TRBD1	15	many	CSVEEVGTGGYEQYF	TGCAGCGTTGAAGAAGTCGGGACAGGGGGCTACGAGCAGTACTTC
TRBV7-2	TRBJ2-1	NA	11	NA	CASTPYNEQFF	TGTGCCAGCACACCCTACAATGAGCAGTTCTTC
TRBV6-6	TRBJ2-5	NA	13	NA	CASSSGSPETQYF	TGTGCCAGCAGTTCTGGGTCCCCAGAGACCCAGTACTTC
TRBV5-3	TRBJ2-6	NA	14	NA	CARSFGSGANVLTF	TGTGCCAGAAGCTTCGGATCTGGGGCCAACGTCCTGACTTTC
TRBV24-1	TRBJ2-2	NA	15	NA	CATSMGDLDTGELFF	TGTGCCACCAGTATGGGGGACCTAGACACCGGGGAGCTGTTTTTT
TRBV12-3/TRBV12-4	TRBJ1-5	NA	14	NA	CASGPGAGVQPQHF	TGTGCCAGCGGCCCCGGGGCAGGGGTACAGCCCCAGCATTTT
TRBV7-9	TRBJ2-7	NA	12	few	CASSLGPVEQYF	TGTGCCAGCAGCTTAGGGCCGGTAGAGCAGTACTTC
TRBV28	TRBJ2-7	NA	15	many	CASSPRMGYYYEQYF	TGTGCCAGCAGTCCTCGTATGGGATATTACTACGAGCAGTACTTC
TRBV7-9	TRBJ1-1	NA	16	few	CASSATPRTALFEAFF	TGTGCCAGCAGCGCCACCCCCAGGACAGCTCTCTTTGAAGCTTTCTTT
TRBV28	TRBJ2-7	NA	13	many	CASSPLADYEQYF	TGTGCCAGCAGTCCCTTAGCGGACTACGAGCAGTACTTC
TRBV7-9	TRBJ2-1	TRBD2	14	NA	CASSPPTSYNEQFF	TGTGCCAGCAGCCCGCCGACTAGCTATAATGAGCAGTTCTTC
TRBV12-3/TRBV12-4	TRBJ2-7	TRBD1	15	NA	CASGQPGQGVSEQYF	TGTGCCAGCGGTCAACCGGGACAGGGGGTAAGCGAGCAGTACTTC
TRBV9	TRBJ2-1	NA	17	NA	CASSGQYSGRSYNEQFF	TGTGCCAGCAGCGGACAATATAGCGGCCGCTCCTACAATGAGCAGTTCTTC
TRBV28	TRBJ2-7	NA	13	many	CASSPGQPYEQYF	TGTGCCAGCAGTCCCGGACAGCCCTACGAGCAGTACTTC
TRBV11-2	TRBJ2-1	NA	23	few	CASSLGGGLGERRDFNSYNEQFF	TGTGCCAGCAGCTTAGGAGGGGGGTTAGGTGAAAGGCGAGACTTTAACTCCTACAATGAGCAGTTCTTC
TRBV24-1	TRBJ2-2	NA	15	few	CATSDLGQPHGELFF	TGTGCCACCAGTGATTTAGGGCAGCCTCACGGGGAGCTGTTTTTT
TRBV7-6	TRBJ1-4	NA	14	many	CASSLVGQNEKLFF	TGTGCCAGCAGCTTAGTTGGACAGAATGAAAAACTGTTTTTT
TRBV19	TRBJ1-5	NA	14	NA	CACSIWDQAQPQHF	TGTGCCTGTAGTATTTGGGACCAAGCCCAGCCCCAGCATTTT
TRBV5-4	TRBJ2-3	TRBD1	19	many	CASSRRGTGSLSGTDTQYF	TGTGCCAGCAGCAGGAGGGGGACAGGGTCCCTTTCTGGCACAGATACGCAGTATTTT
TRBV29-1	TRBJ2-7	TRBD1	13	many	CSVEGRGHNEQYF	TGCAGCGTTGAAGGCAGGGGGCACAACGAGCAGTACTTC